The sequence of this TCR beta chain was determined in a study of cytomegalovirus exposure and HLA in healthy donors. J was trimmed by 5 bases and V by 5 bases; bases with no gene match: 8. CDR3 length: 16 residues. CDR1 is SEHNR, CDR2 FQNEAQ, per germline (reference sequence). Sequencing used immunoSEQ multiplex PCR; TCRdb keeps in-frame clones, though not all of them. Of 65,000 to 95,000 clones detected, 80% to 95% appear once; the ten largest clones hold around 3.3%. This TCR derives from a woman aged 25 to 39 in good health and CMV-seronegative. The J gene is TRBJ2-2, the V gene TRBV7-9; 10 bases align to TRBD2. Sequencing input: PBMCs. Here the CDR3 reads CASSQGVLAGTGELFF. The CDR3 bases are TGTGCCAGCAGCCAAGGAGTACTAGCGGGAACCGGGGAGCTGTTTTTT.